One sample yielded the 28 T cell receptor beta chains listed below, sequenced in a study of cytomegalovirus exposure and HLA in healthy donors. Assay used: immunoSEQ multiplex PCR; TCRdb lists only in-frame clones, some missing. The repertoire has 150,000 to 200,000 clones, less than 85% of them found once; the top ten carry approximately 16%. Material: PBMCs. The receptors come from a young man in good health and CMV-seropositive.

The V gene is TRBV11-2, the J gene TRBJ2-7; 10 bases agree with TRBD1. J lost 4 bases, V lost 3 bases, and 3 bases had no gene match. The CDR3 runs 14 residues. Germline-derived CDR1 and CDR2 are SGHAT and FQNNGV. Written as DNA, the CDR3 is TGTGCCAGCAGCTTCGGACAGGGGGGATACGAGCAGTACTTC. As protein: CASSFGQGGYEQYF.

As concerns this clone: In the same sample, other DNA sequences code for this CDR3. The chain is built from TRBV5-1 and TRBJ2-2, with D unclear. Looked up from germline, CDR1 is SGHRS and CDR2 is YFSETQ. CDR3 length: 14 amino acids. The ends were cut back, 0 bases at V and 0 bases at J, with 3 bases in the middle. The CDR3 sequence: CASSLAANTGELFF. DNA of the CDR3: TGCGCCAGCAGCTTGGCTGCGAACACCGGGGAGCTGTTTTTT.

The genes are TRBV4-2 and TRBJ1-6, with 8 positions matching TRBD1. With V trimmed by 0 bases and J by 10 bases, 8 bases remained unmatched. Germline V gene data show CDR1 as LGHNA and CDR2 as YNFKEQ. This CDR3 contains 16 residues. This chain's CDR3 is CASSQDRRQGWSPLHF. For the CDR3, the DNA is TGTGCCAGCAGCCAAGATCGAAGACAGGGGTGGTCACCCCTCCACTTT.

The chain combines TRBV5-6 with TRBJ1-1; weak D call: TRBD1 (6 bases). CDR1 and CDR2 from the germline V gene are SGHDT and YYEEEE. CDR3 length equals 13 residues. V lost 0 bases to trimming and J lost 6 bases, with 9 bases between them. CDR3 bases: TGTGCCAGCAGCTTGGTGGACAGCCCTGAAGCTTTCTTT. It yields the protein CASSLVDSPEAFF.

The V and J genes are TRBV5-1 and TRBJ1-5; D remains ambiguous. The CDR3 length is 16 residues. The germline V gene encodes CDR1 SGHRS and CDR2 YFSETQ. Trimming pared 1 base from V and 0 bases from J, leaving 11 bases between. CDR3 loop: CASSLRPGYSNQPQHF. CDR3 nucleotides: TGCGCCAGCAGCTTGAGGCCAGGCTATAGCAATCAGCCCCAGCATTTT.

The rearrangement links TRBV27 to TRBJ2-2; 9 bases are a match to TRBD1. This CDR3 is built from 15 residues. CDR1 is MNHEY and CDR2 is SMNVEV in the germline V gene (reference sequence). The V segment lost 5 bases and the J segment 7 bases; nucleotides outside the gene matches: 8. The CDR3 here is CASSPGTGQGGELFF. CDR3 DNA: TGTGCCAGCAGTCCCGGGACAGGGCAAGGCGGGGAGCTGTTTTTT.

This chain joins TRBV4-2 and TRBJ1-3; D gene unclear. Trimming pared 0 bases from V and 0 bases from J, leaving 9 bases between. CDR1 is LGHNA, CDR2 YNFKEQ, per germline. This CDR3 is built from 16 residues. CDR3: CASSQDRGGSGNTIYF. The CDR3 DNA follows: TGTGCCAGCAGCCAAGATCGCGGAGGCTCTGGAAACACCATATATTTT.

The rearrangement joins TRBV5-1 to TRBJ1-2; D not certain. Trimming took off 4 bases at V and 10 bases at J, with 17 bases between the two ends. Germline lookup yields CDR1 SGHRS and CDR2 YFSETQ. CDR3 length: 13 amino acids. The CDR3 is CASSTEEGLDYTF. For the CDR3, the DNA is TGCGCCAGCAGCACGGAGGAAGGGTTAGACTACACCTTC.

The V and J genes are TRBV5-1 and TRBJ1-6; no clear D gene. V lost 3 bases and J 0 bases, leaving 10 bases between the germline ends. Per germline, CDR1 SGHRS and CDR2 YFSETQ. The CDR3 runs to 16 residues. The CDR3 DNA is TGCGCCAGCAGCTCCGGTTGGAGCTCCTATAATTCACCCCTCCACTTT. Translated: CASSSGWSSYNSPLHF. Variable domain in full (rest from reference TRBV5-1 and TRBJ1-6): KAGVTQTPRYLIKTRGQQVTLSCSPISGHRSVSWYQQTPGQGLQFLFEYFSETQRNKGNFPGRFSGRQFSNSRSEMNVSTLELGDSALYLCASSSGWSSYNSPLHFGNGTRLTVT.

The chain couples TRBV19 to TRBJ2-7, with 9 bases aligning to TRBD1. The CDR3 has 14 amino acids. Germline CDR1 LNHDA, CDR2 SQIVND (reference sequence). V shed 4 bases and J 2 bases; nucleotides not matched to a gene: 3. CDR3 region: CASSTGQGTYEQYF. DNA for the CDR3: TGTGCCAGTAGTACGGGACAGGGAACCTACGAGCAGTACTTC.

V and J are TRBV4-1 and TRBJ2-7; 9 positions match TRBD1. Unmatched junction bases numbered 7, after V lost 4 bases and J lost 12 bases. The CDR3 totals 12 residues. CDR1 and CDR2 from the germline V gene are MGHRA and YSYEKL. The CDR3 sequence: CASSLGQGRLYF. CDR3 in DNA: TGCGCCAGCAGCCTTGGACAGGGGCGCCTGTACTTC.

The chain couples TRBV28 to TRBJ1-1; D unresolved. Germline V lookup: CDR1 MDHEN, CDR2 SYDVKM. This CDR3 region has 14 residues. Trimming removed 2 bases from V and 0 bases from J, with 7 bases in between. The CDR3 spells CASSLGPMNTEAFF. The CDR3, as DNA: TGTGCCAGCAGTTTAGGGCCGATGAACACTGAAGCTTTCTTT.

The genes are TRBV6-1 and TRBJ1-5; TRBD1 matches at 7 bases. Unmatched junction bases numbered 5, after V lost 5 bases and J lost 4 bases. CDR1 is MNHNS and CDR2 is SASEGT in the germline V gene. The CDR3 runs 14 residues. CDR3 bases: TGTGCCAGCAGTCAGGACAGGTTTAATCAGCCCCAGCATTTT. Protein: CASSQDRFNQPQHF.

This CDR3 is CASRAENNEKLFF. CDR3 in DNA: TGCGCCAGCAGAGCTGAGAATAATGAAAAACTGTTTTTT. V usage is TRBV5-1 and J usage is TRBJ1-4; D call uncertain. CDR3 length: 13 residues. V lost 5 bases, J lost 4 bases, and 9 bases lay in between. In germline, CDR1 is SGHRS, CDR2 YFSETQ.

Details on this clone: The sample contains more than one DNA sequence encoding this CDR3. The V gene is TRBV6-5, the J gene TRBJ2-7; D is unresolved. CDR1 MNHEY and CDR2 SVGAGI come from the germline V gene. The CDR3 extends over 13 amino acids. With 0 bases removed from V and 6 bases from J, the gap between germline ends came to 9 bases. CDR3 region: CASSYSPWSEQYF. The CDR3 coding sequence is TGTGCCAGCAGTTACTCCCCCTGGAGCGAGCAGTACTTC.

The chain couples TRBV15 to TRBJ1-5, with TRBD1 matching 8 bases. The CDR3 is 16 residues long. The J segment lost 5 bases and the V segment lost 5 bases, leaving 11 bases of the junction unmatched. CDR1 and CDR2 (germline): LNHNV, YYDKDF (reference sequence). This CDR3 is CATSRTLQGVDQPQHF. The CDR3 nucleotides are TGTGCCACCAGCCGCACATTACAGGGGGTGGATCAGCCCCAGCATTTT.

J is TRBJ2-2 and V is TRBV28; TRBD1 matches at 7 bases. Trimming took 6 bases from V and 0 from J; bases not matched to a gene: 4. The CDR3 loop spans 15 amino acids. Germline V gene lookup returns CDR1 MDHEN and CDR2 SYDVKM. CDR3 nucleotide sequence: TGTGCCAGCAGCCCCGGACAGGCGAACACCGGGGAGCTGTTTTTT. It codes for CASSPGQANTGELFF.

The chain is built from TRBV5-6 and TRBJ2-2, with TRBD1 matching 12 bases. V was pared by 9 bases and J by 6 bases, with 3 bases of the junction left unmatched. Germline CDR1 SGHDT, CDR2 YYEEEE. This CDR3 has 13 residues. CDR3 sequence reads: CATGTGGPGELFF. In DNA form, the CDR3 reads TGTGCCACCGGGACAGGGGGCCCCGGGGAGCTGTTTTTT. The complete variable domain, with remaining parts taken from reference TRBV5-6 and TRBJ2-2, reads DAGVTQSPTHLIKTRGQQVTLRCSPKSGHDTVSWYQQALGQGPQFIFQYYEEEERQRGNFPDRFSGHQFPNYSSELNVNALLLGDSALYLCATGTGGPGELFFGEGSRLTVL.

The V call is TRBV19, the J call TRBJ2-7; TRBD1 aligns across 10 bases. Germline lookup yields CDR1 LNHDA and CDR2 SQIVND (reference sequence). This CDR3 has 13 amino acids. V lost 8 bases to trimming and J lost 7 bases; unmatched junction nucleotides: 8. The CDR3: CASSRDRGEEQYF. The CDR3 nucleotides read TGTGCCAGTTCCCGGGACAGGGGAGAAGAGCAGTACTTC.

The V and J genes are TRBV11-2 and TRBJ2-7; no firm D call. CDR1 SGHAT and CDR2 FQNNGV come from the germline V gene. CDR3 length: 14 amino acids. The ends were cut back, 5 bases at V and 0 bases at J, with 11 bases in the middle. The CDR3 DNA sequence: TGTGCCAGCAGCCGCCCAGGCTACTCCTACGAGCAGTACTTC. The encoded protein is CASSRPGYSYEQYF.

The sample holds a few counts of this clone. The genes are TRBV5-8 and TRBJ2-7; 16 positions agree with TRBD2. Trimming cost V 4 bases and J 4 bases; bases outside gene matches: 8. CDR1 and CDR2 (germline): SGHTS, YDEGEE. The CDR3 is made up of 17 amino acids. CDR3 in DNA: TGTGCCAGCAGCCGGGGACTAGCGGGAGGGCAAAGATACGAGCAGTACTTC. This gives the protein CASSRGLAGGQRYEQYF.

The chain recombines TRBV13 with TRBJ2-5, with 8 bases fitting TRBD1. The ends lost 5 bases at V and 2 bases at J; junction bases unmatched: 10. Per the germline V gene, CDR1 is PRHDT and CDR2 is FYEKMQ (reference sequence). The CDR3 is 16 amino acids. The CDR3 bases are TGTGCCAGCAGCCCGAGGGGACAGGAGGGGCAAGAGACCCAGTACTTC. It specifies CASSPRGQEGQETQYF.

The V gene is TRBV11-3, the J gene TRBJ2-7; TRBD2 matches 7 bases. This CDR3 has 14 residues. V was pared by 3 bases and J by 0 bases, with 2 bases of the junction left unmatched. Germline-derived CDR1 and CDR2 are SGHNT and YENEEA. Here the CDR3 DNA reads TGTGCCAGCAGCTTGGGAGGGTACTCCTACGAGCAGTACTTC. This encodes CASSLGGYSYEQYF. Full variable domain (remainder filled in from reference TRBV11-3 and TRBJ2-7): EAGVVQSPRYKIIEKKQPVAFWCNPISGHNTLYWYLQNLGQGPELLIRYENEEAVDDSQLPKDRFSAERLKGVDSTLKIQPAELGDSAVYLCASSLGGYSYEQYFGPGTRLTVT.

The chain joins TRBV4-1 to TRBJ2-2; the D gene is possibly TRBD1 (5 bases). V was clipped by 3 bases and J by 4 bases, with 21 bases between them. Germline CDR1 and CDR2: MGHRA and YSYEKL. This CDR3 has 18 residues. The CDR3 loop reads CASSHNKGPQARTGELFF. The CDR3 coding sequence is TGCGCCAGCAGCCATAATAAGGGTCCACAGGCCCGCACCGGGGAGCTGTTTTTT.

This chain joins TRBV10-3 and TRBJ2-4, with 8 nucleotides matching TRBD2. With 2 bases clipped from V and 6 bases from J, the junction kept 3 bases outside the gene matches. The CDR3 sequence is 14 residues long. CDR1 ENHRY and CDR2 SYGVKD come from the germline V gene. CDR3 protein: CAISESGGLNIQYF. For the CDR3, the DNA is TGTGCCATCAGTGAGAGCGGGGGCCTAAACATTCAGTACTTC.

V usage is TRBV5-1 and J usage is TRBJ2-3, with a tentative D call TRBD2 (5 bases). Trimming removed 4 bases at V and 5 bases at J, with 14 bases between. Looked up from germline, CDR1 is SGHRS and CDR2 is YFSETQ. The CDR3 has 14 amino acids. The CDR3 nucleotides are TGCGCCAGCAGCGTAGGGAGATCGGTAGATACGCAGTATTTT. Protein: CASSVGRSVDTQYF.

This rearrangement joins TRBV5-1 to TRBJ2-3, with 7 bases aligning to TRBD2. V gave up 1 base and J gave up 4 bases; unmatched junction bases: 6. Looked up from germline, CDR1 is SGHRS and CDR2 is YFSETQ. The CDR3 is 15 residues long. In DNA form, the CDR3 reads TGCGCCAGCAGCTTGTGGGAGGGGCGATCAGATACGCAGTATTTT. It encodes CASSLWEGRSDTQYF.

The sample holds a few counts of this clone. Other nucleotide sequences from this sample produce the same CDR3. The chain recombines TRBV28 with TRBJ2-7; possible D gene TRBD2, 5 bases. CDR1 and CDR2 from the germline V gene are MDHEN and SYDVKM. V dropped 3 bases and J dropped 1 base, with 7 bases sitting between them. The length of the CDR3 is 13 residues. The CDR3 DNA follows: TGTGCCAGCAGTTTCGGAGGTTCCTACGAGCAGTACTTC. Protein product: CASSFGGSYEQYF. The variable domain in full, with the rest retrieved from reference TRBV28 and TRBJ2-7, is DVKVTQSSRYLVKRTGEKVFLECVQDMDHENMFWYRQDPGLGLRLIYFSYDVKMKEKGDIPEGYSVSREKKERFSLILESASTNQTSMYLCASSFGGSYEQYFGPGTRLTVT.